The T cell receptor beta chain under discussion was sequenced for a study of blood T cell repertoires in COVID-19. Study summary: COVID-19 samples from acute and convalescent phases originated in the United States, Italy and Spain. T cells, B-cell-depleted T cells, or PBMCs supplied cDNA or gDNA.

Study processing details: Reference gene primer amplification in the assay estimated nucleated cell counts. TCRdb keeps only in-frame clones here, not all; method: immunoSEQ multiplex PCR. The V and J calls and clone size come from that table; D and trimming were worked out from the DNA. The data hold 30,000 to 40,000 clones, with around 87% observed a single time. CDR3 size: 20 residues. The V segment lost 2 bases and the J segment 1 base; nucleotides outside the gene matches: 16. Germline V CDR1 and CDR2: LGHNA, YSLEER. Sequenced input: peripheral blood. The TCR comes from a man between 60 and 70 years old with active COVID-19. J is TRBJ2-7 and V is TRBV4-3; 11 nucleotides align to TRBD2. The CDR3 here is CASSQCSGGEYFLRSYEQYF. CDR3 DNA sequence: TGCGCCAGCAGCCAATGTAGCGGGGGGGAATACTTCCTCAGATCCTACGAGCAGTACTTC.